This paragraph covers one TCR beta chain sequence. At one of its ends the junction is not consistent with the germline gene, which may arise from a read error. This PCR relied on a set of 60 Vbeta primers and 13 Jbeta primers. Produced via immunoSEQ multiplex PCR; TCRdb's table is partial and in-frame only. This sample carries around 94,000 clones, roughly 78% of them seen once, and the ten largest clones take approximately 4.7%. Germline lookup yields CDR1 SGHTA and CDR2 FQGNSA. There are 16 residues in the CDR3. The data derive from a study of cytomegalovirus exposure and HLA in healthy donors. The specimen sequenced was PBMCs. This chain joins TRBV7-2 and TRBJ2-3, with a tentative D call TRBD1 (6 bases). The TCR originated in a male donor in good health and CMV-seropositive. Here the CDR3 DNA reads TGTGTCAGCAGCTTAGATACAGGGAGAAGGGCAGATACGCAGTATTTT. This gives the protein CVSSLDTGRRADTQYF.